This TCR beta chain was observed in a study of CD8 T cells in Susac syndrome. Study conclusions and caveats: In its TCR sequencing and HLA analysis, the study acknowledged that the number of individuals was relatively small.

Germline V CDR1 and CDR2: SGHAT, FQNNGV. V lost 0 bases and J 8 bases, leaving 19 bases between the germline ends. This CDR3 comprises 17 residues. Blood CD8+ and CD4+ T cells underwent high-throughput TCR beta sequencing. With random hexamers, about 0.5 to 1 ug RNA was reverse transcribed. Amplification of TCR beta CDR3 across 54 Vbeta and 13 Jbeta was performed with immunoSEQ multiplex PCR. Using its own MiXCR run on the immunoSEQ multiplex PCR reads, TCRdb lists one record per CDR3 protein. The data show about 140,000 distinct CDR3 sequences, roughly 95% seen once. Remarks on this clonotype: The antigen is not known.

The chain links TRBV11-2 to TRBJ2-2, with D perhaps matching TRBD2 (6 bases). The sample was CD4+ T cells from PBMCs. This TCR was recovered from a human donor in good health. CDR3 nucleotides: TGTGCCAGCAGCTTAGATGGGTCGGGAGACAAGGGGGGGGAGCTGTTTTTT. This encodes CASSLDGSGDKGGELFF.